This entry concerns a single TCR beta chain. These data come from a study of OX40 agonist ivuxolimab in advanced cancers. Here immunoSEQ multiplex PCR was the method, and the copy in TCRdb shows in-frame clones only, minus some. Among some 70,000 clones, around 90% were seen once, and the ten largest hold 1% to 1.2%. The V gene's germline CDR1 is ENHRY and CDR2 SYGVKD. CDR3 size: 13 residues. J gave up 3 bases and V 10 bases, and 8 bases lay outside the gene matches. This chain links TRBV10-3 with TRBJ2-5, with 7 bases that match TRBD1. The material was CD4+ or CD8+ T cells sorted from blood, obtained in a trial of the OX40 agonist ivuxolimab. This receptor was obtained from an adult with an advanced solid tumor such as melanoma, head and neck, liver or kidney cancer. This CDR3 reads CATRDSSEETQYF. The CDR3, as DNA: TGTGCCACCCGGGACAGTAGCGAAGAGACCCAGTACTTC.